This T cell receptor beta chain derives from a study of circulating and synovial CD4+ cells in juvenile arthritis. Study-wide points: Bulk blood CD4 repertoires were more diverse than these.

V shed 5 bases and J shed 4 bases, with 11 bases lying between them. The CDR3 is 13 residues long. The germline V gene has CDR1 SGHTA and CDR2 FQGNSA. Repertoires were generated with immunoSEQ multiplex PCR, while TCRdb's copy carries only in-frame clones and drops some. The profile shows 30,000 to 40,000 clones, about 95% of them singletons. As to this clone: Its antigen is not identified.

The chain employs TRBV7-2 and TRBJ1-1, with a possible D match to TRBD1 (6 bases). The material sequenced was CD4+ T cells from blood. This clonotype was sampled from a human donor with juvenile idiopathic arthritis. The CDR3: CASSVQGGTEAFF. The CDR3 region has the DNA TGTGCCAGCAGCGTACAAGGGGGCACTGAAGCTTTCTTT.